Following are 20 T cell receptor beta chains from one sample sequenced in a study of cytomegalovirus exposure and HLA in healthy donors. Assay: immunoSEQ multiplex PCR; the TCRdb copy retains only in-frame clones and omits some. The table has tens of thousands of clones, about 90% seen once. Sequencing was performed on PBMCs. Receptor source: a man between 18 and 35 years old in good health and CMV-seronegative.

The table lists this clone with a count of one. CDR3 coding DNA: TGTGCCTGGAGTGTACAAGACAGTTGGGGCTACACCTTC. It is translated as CAWSVQDSWGYTF. The chain employs TRBV30 and TRBJ1-2; the D gene is possibly TRBD1 (5 bases). V was cut by 0 bases and J by 8 bases, with 13 bases left in between. The CDR3 runs 13 residues. The germline CDR1 and CDR2 sequences are GTSNPN and SVGIG (reference sequence).

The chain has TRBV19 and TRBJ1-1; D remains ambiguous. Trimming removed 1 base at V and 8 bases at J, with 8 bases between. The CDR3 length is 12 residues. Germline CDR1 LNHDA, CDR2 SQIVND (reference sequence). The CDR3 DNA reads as TGTGCCAGTAGTATAGGGCTGGCCGAAGCTTTCTTT. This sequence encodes CASSIGLAEAFF.

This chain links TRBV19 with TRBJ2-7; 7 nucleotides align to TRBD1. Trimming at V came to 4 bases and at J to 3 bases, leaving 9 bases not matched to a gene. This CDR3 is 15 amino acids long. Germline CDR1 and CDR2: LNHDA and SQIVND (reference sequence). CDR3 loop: CASSSSTGSSYEQYF. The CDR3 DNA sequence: TGTGCCAGTAGTAGCTCGACAGGGAGTAGCTACGAGCAGTACTTC.

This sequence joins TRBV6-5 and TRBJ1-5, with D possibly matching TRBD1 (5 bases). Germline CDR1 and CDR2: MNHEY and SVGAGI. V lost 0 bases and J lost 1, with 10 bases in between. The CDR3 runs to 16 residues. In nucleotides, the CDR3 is TGTGCCAGCAGTTACTCAGGACCAGGGAGCAATCAGCCCCAGCATTTT. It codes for CASSYSGPGSNQPQHF.

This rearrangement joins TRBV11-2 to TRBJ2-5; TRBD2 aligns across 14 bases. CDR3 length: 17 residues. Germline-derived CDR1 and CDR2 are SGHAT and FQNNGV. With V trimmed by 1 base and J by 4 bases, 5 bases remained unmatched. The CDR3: CASSLGGTSGSAETQYF. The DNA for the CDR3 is TGTGCCAGCAGCTTAGGGGGGACTAGCGGGAGTGCAGAGACCCAGTACTTC.

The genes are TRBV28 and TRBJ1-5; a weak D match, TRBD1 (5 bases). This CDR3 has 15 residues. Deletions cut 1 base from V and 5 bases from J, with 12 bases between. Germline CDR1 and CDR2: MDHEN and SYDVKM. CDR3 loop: CASSLLRRVHQPQHF. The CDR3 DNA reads TGTGCCAGCAGTTTATTGCGCAGGGTACATCAGCCCCAGCATTTT.

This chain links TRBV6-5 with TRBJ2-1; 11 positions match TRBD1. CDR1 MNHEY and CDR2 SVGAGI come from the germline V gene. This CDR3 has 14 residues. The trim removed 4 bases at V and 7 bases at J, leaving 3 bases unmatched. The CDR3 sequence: CASSSGTGGNEQFF. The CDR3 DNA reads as TGTGCCAGCAGTTCCGGGACAGGGGGGAATGAGCAGTTCTTC.

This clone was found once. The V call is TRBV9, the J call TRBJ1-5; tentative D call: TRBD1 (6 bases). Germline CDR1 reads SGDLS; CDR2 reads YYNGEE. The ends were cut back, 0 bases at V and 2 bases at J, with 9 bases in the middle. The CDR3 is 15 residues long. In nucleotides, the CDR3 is TGTGCCAGCAGCGTAGGGGGGCAGGGCAATCAGCCCCAGCATTTT. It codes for CASSVGGQGNQPQHF.

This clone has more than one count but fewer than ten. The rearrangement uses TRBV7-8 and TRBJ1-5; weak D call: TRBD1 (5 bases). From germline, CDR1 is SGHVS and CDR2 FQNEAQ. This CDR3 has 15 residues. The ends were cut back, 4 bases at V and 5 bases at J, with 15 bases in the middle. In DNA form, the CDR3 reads TGTGCCAGCAGCTCCGCAGGGTTTCGAGATCAGCCCCAGCATTTT. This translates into CASSSAGFRDQPQHF.

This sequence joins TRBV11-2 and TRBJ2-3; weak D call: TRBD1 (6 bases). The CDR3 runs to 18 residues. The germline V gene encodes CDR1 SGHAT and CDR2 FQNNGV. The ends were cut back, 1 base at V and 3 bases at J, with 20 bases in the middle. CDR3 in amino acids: CASSLAPGASRSTDTQYF. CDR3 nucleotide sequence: TGTGCCAGCAGCTTAGCCCCAGGGGCGAGTCGTTCTACAGATACGCAGTATTTT. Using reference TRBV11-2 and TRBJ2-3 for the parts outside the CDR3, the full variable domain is EAGVAQSPRYKIIEKRQSVAFWCNPISGHATLYWYQQILGQGPKLLIQFQNNGVVDDSQLPKDRFSAERLKGVDSTLKIQPAKLEDSAVYLCASSLAPGASRSTDTQYFGPGTRLTVL.

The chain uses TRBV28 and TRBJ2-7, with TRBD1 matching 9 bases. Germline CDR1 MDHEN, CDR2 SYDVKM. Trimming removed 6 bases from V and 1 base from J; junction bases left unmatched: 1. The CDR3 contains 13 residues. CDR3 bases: TGTGCCAGCAGGGGACAGGGATCCTACGAGCAGTACTTC. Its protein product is CASRGQGSYEQYF. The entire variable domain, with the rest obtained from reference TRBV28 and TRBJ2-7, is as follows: DVKVTQSSRYLVKRTGEKVFLECVQDMDHENMFWYRQDPGLGLRLIYFSYDVKMKEKGDIPEGYSVSREKKERFSLILESASTNQTSMYLCASRGQGSYEQYFGPGTRLTVT.

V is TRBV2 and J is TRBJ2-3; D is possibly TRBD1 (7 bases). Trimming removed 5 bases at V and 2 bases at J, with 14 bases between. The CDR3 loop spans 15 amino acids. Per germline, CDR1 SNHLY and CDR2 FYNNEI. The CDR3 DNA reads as TGTGCCAGCAGTTCCCAGGGGGGACACACAGATACGCAGTATTTT. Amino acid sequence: CASSSQGGHTDTQYF.

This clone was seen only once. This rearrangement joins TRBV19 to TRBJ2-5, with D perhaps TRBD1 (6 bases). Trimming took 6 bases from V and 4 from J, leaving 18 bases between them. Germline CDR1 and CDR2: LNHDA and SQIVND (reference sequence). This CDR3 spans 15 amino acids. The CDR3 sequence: CASSESKGVGETQYF. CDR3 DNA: TGTGCCAGTAGCGAGAGTAAGGGGGTAGGAGAGACCCAGTACTTC.

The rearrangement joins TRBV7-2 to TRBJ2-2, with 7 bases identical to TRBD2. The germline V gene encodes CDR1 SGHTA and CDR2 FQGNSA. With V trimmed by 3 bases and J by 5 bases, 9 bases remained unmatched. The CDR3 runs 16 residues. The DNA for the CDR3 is TGTGCCAGCAGCTTCCGGGCCCTGGGGGGGACCGGGGAGCTGTTTTTT. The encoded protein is CASSFRALGGTGELFF.

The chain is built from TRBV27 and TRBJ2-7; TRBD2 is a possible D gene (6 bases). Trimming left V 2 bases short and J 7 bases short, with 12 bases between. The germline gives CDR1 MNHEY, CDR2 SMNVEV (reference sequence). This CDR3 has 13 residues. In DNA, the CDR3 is TGTGCCAGCAGTTTAAAGGACTACCGAGAGCAGTACTTC. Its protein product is CASSLKDYREQYF.

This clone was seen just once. The chain's CDR3 is CASSFRREYGNEQFF. Written as DNA, the CDR3 is TGTGCCAGCAGCTTCCGGCGGGAGTACGGAAATGAGCAGTTCTTC. The chain couples TRBV5-8 to TRBJ2-1; TRBD2 agrees at 7 bases. This CDR3 is 15 amino acids long. The V segment lost 2 bases and the J segment 7 bases; nucleotides outside the gene matches: 9. Germline CDR1 and CDR2: SGHTS and YDEGEE.

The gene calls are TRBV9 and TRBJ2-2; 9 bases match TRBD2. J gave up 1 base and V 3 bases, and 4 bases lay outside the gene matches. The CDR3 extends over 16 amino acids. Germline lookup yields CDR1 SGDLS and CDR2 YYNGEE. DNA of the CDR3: TGTGCCAGCAGCGGTAGCGGGAGAAGGAACACCGGGGAGCTGTTTTTT. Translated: CASSGSGRRNTGELFF.

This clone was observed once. CDR3 nucleotides: TGCGCCAGCAGCTTGGAGCCTAGCGGCTACGAGCAGTACTTC. Its translation: CASSLEPSGYEQYF. This rearrangement joins TRBV5-1 to TRBJ2-7; 7 bases are shared with TRBD2. V dropped 0 bases and J dropped 3; count of bases not matched to a gene: 3. Germline CDR1 reads SGHRS; CDR2 reads YFSETQ. This CDR3 spans 14 amino acids.

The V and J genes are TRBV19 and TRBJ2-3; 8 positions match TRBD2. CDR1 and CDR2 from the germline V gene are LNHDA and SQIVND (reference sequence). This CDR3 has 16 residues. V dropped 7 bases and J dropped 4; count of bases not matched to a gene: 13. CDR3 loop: CASKGPASGPSDTQYF. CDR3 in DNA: TGTGCCAGTAAGGGTCCCGCTAGCGGGCCTTCAGATACGCAGTATTTT.

The CDR3 region is CSAARGTRSYEQYF. The CDR3 nucleotides read TGCAGCGCCGCGAGAGGAACTCGCTCCTACGAGCAGTACTTC. V is TRBV29-1 and J is TRBJ2-7; D is undetermined. Trimming took 7 bases from V and 0 from J, leaving 16 bases between them. Germline values: CDR1 SQVTM, CDR2 ANQGSEA. The CDR3 runs to 14 residues.